This TCR beta chain originates from a study of cytomegalovirus exposure and HLA in healthy donors. Germline V gene sequence: CDR1 SGHRS, CDR2 YFSETQ. Trimming stripped 3 bases from V and 2 bases from J, with 11 bases between. CDR3 length: 14 residues. A multiplex PCR was run with 60 Vbeta primers and 13 Jbeta primers. Generated by immunoSEQ multiplex PCR, the TCRdb table keeps only in-frame clones and is missing some. The sample contains about 150,000 clones, approximately 80% of which appear only once. The clonotype comes from a man aged 25-45 years in good health and CMV-seropositive. The J gene is TRBJ2-5, the V gene TRBV5-1, with D possibly matching TRBD1 (5 bases). The sample comprised PBMCs. The CDR3 sequence is CASSSWQGQETQYF. CDR3 DNA: TGCGCCAGCAGCTCGTGGCAGGGACAAGAGACCCAGTACTTC.